This T cell receptor (beta chain) was retrieved from a study of blood T cell repertoires in COVID-19. Original processing notes: It was from reference gene primer amplification that nucleated cell counts were estimated. Generated by immunoSEQ multiplex PCR, the TCRdb table keeps only in-frame clones and is missing some. D and trimming come from the DNA, and the V and J calls and clone size come from that table. The repertoire holds about 150,000 clones, with 88% as singletons. CDR1 is SGHTA and CDR2 is FQGNSA in the germline V gene. The V end lost 2 bases, the J end lost 6 bases, and 10 bases lay between the germline ends. The CDR3 is 13 residues long.

The gene calls are TRBV7-2 and TRBJ1-1; D not resolved. Sequenced input: peripheral blood. The source of this sequence is a man aged 50 to 59 who had recovered from COVID-19. CDR3 in DNA: TGTGCCAGCAGCTTACGAAGGAGCCCTGAAGCTTTCTTT. This sequence encodes CASSLRRSPEAFF.